This TCR beta chain was observed in a study of regulatory T cells in long-lasting Graves disease. Arm-PCR of CDR3 regions and iRepertoire HTBI primers were the basis on which TCR beta libraries were built. TCRdb re-called the multiplex PCR reads through MiXCR, storing one row per CDR3 protein. The table lists about 530,000 distinct CDR3 sequences, around 15% of them singletons, with just under 25% in the top ten. The germline V gene has CDR1 SGHNT and CDR2 YENEEA. The CDR3 has 15 residues. Time point in this sample: newly diagnosed GD, antithyroid drugs for less than 3 months. From RNA extracted from PBMCs, the TCR library was made. Patients hailed from an endocrinology department in Xi'an, China. Remarks on this clonotype: At one end the junction does not follow the germline gene, possibly because of a read error.

The data also belong to a second study, concerning T cells in Graves' hyperthyroidism and ophthalmopathy. That paper adds: With a duration under 2 months, the hyperthyroidism was newly diagnosed in patients aged 18 to 65. Each diagnosis was grounded in clinical symptoms, serum thyroxine and TRAb, thyroid ultrasound, and orbital computed tomography. Model output signaled ophthalmopathy a median about seven months ahead of onset.

The gene calls are TRBV11-3 and TRBJ1-6; no clear D gene. The material was peripheral blood mononuclear cells (PBMCs), obtained at new diagnosis, from a patient treated with antithyroid drugs. The clonotype was recovered from a woman aged 35-65 years with Graves disease. This CDR3 is CASGFHSSYNSPLHF. The CDR3 bases are TGTGCCAGCGGCTTCCATAGCTCCTATAATTCACCCCTCCACTTT.